This passage covers 14 T cell receptor beta chains from one sample sequenced in a study of blood T cell repertoires in COVID-19. Here immunoSEQ multiplex PCR was the method, and the copy in TCRdb shows in-frame clones only, minus some. Of 190,000 or so clones listed, roughly nine tenths are singletons. The source material was peripheral blood. Receptor source: an older woman with acute or convalescent COVID-19.

The rearrangement joins TRBV6-5 to TRBJ2-7; TRBD2 matches 10 bases. After removal of 7 bases from V and 3 bases from J, the junction contained 6 bases not matched to a gene. Per germline, CDR1 MNHEY and CDR2 SVGAGI. The CDR3 sequence is 14 residues long. The chain's CDR3 is CASNHRLAGYEQYF. The CDR3 coding sequence is TGTGCCAGCAACCACCGACTAGCGGGCTACGAGCAGTACTTC.

The chain couples TRBV6-6 to TRBJ1-1; D might be TRBD1 (6 bases). Germline V gene lookup returns CDR1 MNHNY and CDR2 SVGAGI (reference sequence). This CDR3 region has 14 residues. Trimming took off 8 bases at V and 2 bases at J, with 15 bases between the two ends. Here the CDR3 reads CASYRDTVNTEAFF. For the CDR3, the DNA is TGTGCCAGCTACCGGGACACGGTCAACACTGAAGCTTTCTTT.

This clone came up once. The chain couples TRBV6-2 or TRBV6-3 to TRBJ1-5, with D maybe TRBD1 (6 bases). Germline V gene sequence: CDR1 MNHEY, CDR2 SVGEGT. CDR3 length: 14 amino acids. The V gene lost 6 bases and the J gene lost 1 base, with 10 bases spanning the gap. CDR3 loop: CASSTTGSNQPQHF. In nucleotides, the CDR3 is TGTGCCAGCAGCACTACAGGGAGCAATCAGCCCCAGCATTTT.

The sample holds one count of this clone. The rearrangement uses TRBV5-4 and TRBJ2-3, with a weak D call TRBD2 (6 bases). The CDR3 is 16 residues long. CDR1 is SGHNT and CDR2 is YYREEE in the germline V gene (reference sequence). V lost 0 bases to trimming and J lost 6 bases, with 17 bases between them. The CDR3 DNA is TGTGCCAGCAGCTTGGGGCGGGACGGAAGCTCGGATACGCAGTATTTT. The encoded protein is CASSLGRDGSSDTQYF. Filled out from reference TRBV5-4 and TRBJ2-3, the complete variable domain reads ETGVTQSPTHLIKTRGQQVTLRCSSQSGHNTVSWYQQALGQGPQFIFQYYREEENGRGNFPPRFSGLQFPNYSSELNVNALELDDSALYLCASSLGRDGSSDTQYFGPGTRLTVL.

The J gene is TRBJ2-7, the V gene TRBV24-1; 14 bases fit TRBD2. The V gene's germline CDR1 is KGHDR and CDR2 SFDVKD. The V and J ends lost 4 bases and 1 base, in that order; junction bases with no gene match: 2. The length of the CDR3 is 16 residues. Here the CDR3 DNA reads TGTGCCACCAGTGACGGGACTAGCGGGAGATCCTACGAGCAGTACTTC. Its translation is CATSDGTSGRSYEQYF.

The chain couples TRBV10-1 to TRBJ1-1; D gene ambiguous. CDR3 length equals 13 residues. Trimming stripped 8 bases from V and 1 base from J, with 11 bases between. In germline, CDR1 is WNHNN, CDR2 SYGVQD (reference sequence). The chain's CDR3 is CASSSVGNTEAFF. For the CDR3, the DNA is TGCGCCAGCTCCTCCGTCGGGAACACTGAAGCTTTCTTT.

This chain connects TRBV27 to TRBJ1-2, with D perhaps matching TRBD1 (5 bases). CDR3 length: 13 residues. CDR1 is MNHEY and CDR2 is SMNVEV in the germline V gene (reference sequence). The V end was cut by 3 bases, the J end by 3 bases, with 8 bases between. CDR3 in DNA: TGTGCCAGCAGTTTGGGGGGGGACTATGGCTACACCTTC. It is translated as CASSLGGDYGYTF.

This clone came up a few times. The J gene is TRBJ2-2, the V gene TRBV5-6; 10 bases are shared with TRBD2. V was pared by 6 bases and J by 6 bases, with 8 bases of the junction left unmatched. This CDR3 spans 15 amino acids. Germline CDR1 reads SGHDT; CDR2 reads YYEEEE. The CDR3 region is CASTSLAGEPGELFF. As DNA, the CDR3 is TGTGCCAGCACCTCCCTAGCGGGAGAACCCGGGGAGCTGTTTTTT. Full variable domain (rest looked up from reference TRBV5-6 and TRBJ2-2): DAGVTQSPTHLIKTRGQQVTLRCSPKSGHDTVSWYQQALGQGPQFIFQYYEEEERQRGNFPDRFSGHQFPNYSSELNVNALLLGDSALYLCASTSLAGEPGELFFGEGSRLTVL.

The sample holds one count of this clone. The CDR3: CASSPWTSWGTGELFF. DNA of the CDR3: TGTGCCAGCAGCCCATGGACTAGCTGGGGCACCGGGGAGCTGTTTTTT. This sequence joins TRBV7-9 and TRBJ2-2; 8 bases agree with TRBD2. The junction had 9 bases not matched to a gene; V was cut back by 5 bases and J by 4 bases. The germline CDR1 and CDR2 sequences are SEHNR and FQNEAQ (reference sequence). The CDR3 loop spans 16 amino acids.

The chain carries TRBV5-6 and TRBJ1-2; D unresolved. V lost 4 bases and J lost 5, with 9 bases in between. This CDR3 comprises 12 residues. Germline V CDR1 and CDR2: SGHDT, YYEEEE. The CDR3 reads CASSVDSYGYTF. CDR3 nucleotide sequence: TGTGCCAGCAGCGTGGACTCATATGGCTACACCTTC.

The J gene is TRBJ1-6, the V gene TRBV19; weak D call: TRBD1 (6 bases). This CDR3 contains 16 residues. The V end lost 6 bases, the J end lost 4 bases, and 16 bases lay between the germline ends. Germline V gene data show CDR1 as LNHDA and CDR2 as SQIVND (reference sequence). Here the CDR3 DNA reads TGTGCCAGTAGCCCAGGGACAACGAGATATAATTCACCCCTCCACTTT. This gives the protein CASSPGTTRYNSPLHF.

The chain combines TRBV28 with TRBJ1-1; a weak D match, TRBD1 (5 bases). The germline V gene has CDR1 MDHEN and CDR2 SYDVKM. The CDR3 extends over 14 amino acids. V was pared by 7 bases and J by 0 bases, with 12 bases between. Here the CDR3 DNA reads TGTGCCAGCACCATCAGGGTTCTGAACACTGAAGCTTTCTTT. It yields the protein CASTIRVLNTEAFF.

This chain joins TRBV24-1 and TRBJ1-2, with TRBD1 matching over 7 bases. Germline CDR1 reads KGHDR; CDR2 reads SFDVKD. This CDR3 contains 13 residues. V gave up 7 bases and J gave up 2 bases; unmatched junction bases: 3. The CDR3 DNA reads TGTGCCACCAGCTCCAGGGGGAACTATGGCTACACCTTC. It encodes CATSSRGNYGYTF.

The DNA of the CDR3 is TGTGCCAGCAGCGTCCCGAACGGGGAGGAAGCTTTCTTT. Amino acids: CASSVPNGEEAFF. The V gene is TRBV9, the J gene TRBJ1-1; D is unresolved. The V gene lost 2 bases and the J gene lost 8 bases, with 13 bases spanning the gap. This CDR3 spans 13 amino acids. CDR1 is SGDLS, CDR2 YYNGEE, per germline.